A single sample is the source of the 14 T cell receptor beta chains below, sequenced in a study of blood T cell repertoires in COVID-19. Sequencing was performed with immunoSEQ multiplex PCR; in TCRdb, only in-frame clones are kept and a portion is missing. The data hold more than 200,000 clones, with 80% to 90% observed a single time. The sequenced material came from PBMCs or T cells enriched from blood (not recorded which). The source of these receptors is a young man in a cohort exposed to, infected with or recovered from COVID-19 (not recorded which).

The chain employs TRBV9 and TRBJ2-1, with TRBD1 matching over 9 bases. Looked up from germline, CDR1 is SGDLS and CDR2 is YYNGEE. V trimming: 4 bases; J trimming: 8 bases; junction bases outside the gene matches: 10. The CDR3 contains 15 residues. The CDR3, as DNA: TGTGCCAGCAGCCCCCGGGACAGGGTATCTCATGAGCAGTTCTTC. Translated: CASSPRDRVSHEQFF.

The V and J genes are TRBV28 and TRBJ2-1; 7 positions agree with TRBD2. Germline V CDR1 and CDR2: MDHEN, SYDVKM. The CDR3 has 16 residues. V trimming: 7 bases; J trimming: 2 bases; junction bases outside the gene matches: 11. CDR3 residues: CASTVRWEGTYNEQFF. The CDR3 DNA sequence: TGTGCCAGCACCGTTAGGTGGGAGGGAACCTACAATGAGCAGTTCTTC.

The chain combines TRBV25-1 with TRBJ1-1, with unresolved D. V was shortened by 1 base and J by 10 bases, with 16 bases between the two germline ends. The CDR3 extends over 14 amino acids. CDR1 is MGHDK and CDR2 is SYGVNS in the germline V gene. CDR3 sequence (DNA): TGTGCCAGCAGTGAATTATCAAGACAACGGCCAGCTTTCTTT. Its protein is CASSELSRQRPAFF. The variable domain in full, with the rest retrieved from reference TRBV25-1 and TRBJ1-1, is EADIYQTPRYLVIGTGKKITLECSQTMGHDKMYWYQQDPGMELHLIHYSYGVNSTEKGDLSSESTVSRIRTEHFPLTLESARPSHTSQYLCASSELSRQRPAFFGQGTRLTVV.

CDR3 protein: CASSDPSMREGLTGELFF. CDR3 DNA sequence: TGCGCCAGCAGCGACCCGTCTATGCGGGAGGGCCTCACCGGGGAGCTGTTTTTT. This chain connects TRBV5-1 to TRBJ2-2; 9 bases fit TRBD2. CDR1 SGHRS and CDR2 YFSETQ come from the germline V gene. After removal of 4 bases from V and 4 bases from J, the junction contained 14 bases not matched to a gene. This CDR3 comprises 18 residues.

This chain uses TRBV9 with TRBJ2-7, with 11 nucleotides matching TRBD1. The CDR3 runs 16 residues. Trimming at V came to 3 bases and at J to 4 bases, leaving 9 bases not matched to a gene. Looked up from germline, CDR1 is SGDLS and CDR2 is YYNGEE. The CDR3 reads CASSEGTGTGGYEQYF. CDR3 DNA sequence: TGTGCCAGCAGCGAGGGGACCGGGACAGGGGGTTACGAGCAGTACTTC.

The gene calls are TRBV6-5 and TRBJ1-1; 9 nucleotides align to TRBD1. V lost 1 base to trimming and J lost 0 bases; unmatched junction nucleotides: 3. In germline, CDR1 is MNHEY, CDR2 SVGAGI. CDR3 length: 16 residues. The CDR3 region has the DNA TGTGCCAGCAGTTACTACCGGGACAGGGTGAACACTGAAGCTTTCTTT. As protein: CASSYYRDRVNTEAFF.

V gene TRBV7-2 combines with J gene TRBJ2-6, with 14 bases fitting TRBD2. The ends lost 5 bases at V and 2 bases at J; junction bases unmatched: 8. The germline CDR1 and CDR2 sequences are SGHTA and FQGNSA. The CDR3 has 19 amino acids. The CDR3 spells CASSPQRLAGGTGANVLTF. The CDR3 DNA reads as TGTGCCAGCAGCCCTCAACGACTAGCGGGAGGGACTGGGGCCAACGTCCTGACTTTC.

V gene TRBV6-5 combines with J gene TRBJ1-2, with TRBD1 as a possible D gene (5 bases). CDR1 is MNHEY, CDR2 SVGAGI, per germline. This CDR3 is 14 amino acids long. The ends were cut back, 6 bases at V and 6 bases at J, with 17 bases in the middle. The CDR3 region has the DNA TGTGCCAGCAGCCCCGGAGGGGCGCTTCATGGCTACACCTTC. Encoded protein: CASSPGGALHGYTF.

The chain combines TRBV5-4 with TRBJ2-3, with 10 bases that match TRBD2. After removal of 10 bases from V and 2 bases from J, the junction contained 10 bases not matched to a gene. The CDR3 extends over 15 amino acids. Per germline, CDR1 SGHNT and CDR2 YYREEE (reference sequence). The CDR3 coding sequence is TGTGCCTGGAAGAGGACTAGCGGATTCACAGATACGCAGTATTTT. It is translated as CAWKRTSGFTDTQYF.

The chain employs TRBV7-3 and TRBJ2-1; 7 bases match TRBD2. The CDR3 runs to 14 residues. Germline CDR1 and CDR2: SGHTA and FQGTGA. V was clipped by 6 bases and J by 6 bases; unmatched bases: 8. The CDR3 nucleotides read TGTGCCAGCAGTCCTACTAGCGTCTCCAATGAGCAGTTCTTC. This encodes CASSPTSVSNEQFF.

The chain recombines TRBV2 with TRBJ2-1; the D is unclear. Germline CDR1 is SNHLY and CDR2 is FYNNEI. The CDR3 is 14 residues long. Between the trimmed V and J ends, which lost 5 bases and 6 bases, there was a span of 14 bases. CDR3 bases: TGTGCCAGCAGTCCGCTCGTCCTGAGCAATGAGCAGTTCTTC. This codes for CASSPLVLSNEQFF. Combining the CDR3 with reference TRBV2 and TRBJ2-1 gives the whole variable domain EPEVTQTPSHQVTQMGQEVILRCVPISNHLYFYWYRQILGQKVEFLVSFYNNEISEKSEIFDDQFSVERPDGSNFTLKIRSTKLEDSAMYFCASSPLVLSNEQFFGPGTRLTVL.

V and J are TRBV4-2 and TRBJ2-7, with 7 bases identical to TRBD2. The trim removed 1 base at V and 3 bases at J, leaving 3 bases unmatched. CDR1 is LGHNA and CDR2 is YNFKEQ in the germline V gene. This CDR3 region has 14 residues. The CDR3 nucleotides read TGTGCCAGCAGCCAAGTTCGGGAGGTCTACGAGCAGTACTTC. It codes for CASSQVREVYEQYF.

The chain joins TRBV7-2 to TRBJ2-3; 12 positions agree with TRBD2. CDR1 and CDR2 from the germline V gene are SGHTA and FQGNSA. The CDR3 spans 16 residues. The V segment lost 5 bases and the J segment 4 bases; nucleotides outside the gene matches: 7. CDR3 DNA: TGTGCCAGCAGCACTTCCGGGACTAGCGGGTCAGATACGCAGTATTTT. This gives the protein CASSTSGTSGSDTQYF.

The chain employs TRBV18 and TRBJ1-2; weak D call: TRBD1 (6 bases). Germline V CDR1 and CDR2: KGHSH, LQKENI. The V and J ends lost 2 bases and 5 bases respectively, with 12 bases between them. There are 14 residues in the CDR3. CDR3 protein: CASSPNRDYYGYTF. The DNA for the CDR3 is TGTGCCAGCTCACCAAACAGGGACTATTATGGCTACACCTTC. Drawing the rest from reference TRBV18 and TRBJ1-2, the complete variable domain is NAGVMQNPRHLVRRRGQEARLRCSPMKGHSHVYWYRQLPEEGLKFMVYLQKENIIDESGMPKERFSAEFPKEGPSILRIQQVVRGDSAAYFCASSPNRDYYGYTFGSGTRLTVV.